These 10 T cell receptor beta chains share one sample of origin, sequenced in a study of blood T cell repertoires in COVID-19. Libraries were prepared by immunoSEQ multiplex PCR; TCRdb keeps only in-frame clonotypes and omits some of them. The sample has hundreds of thousands of clones, 88% seen once; the top ten hold 1.3% to 1.5%. Specimen: peripheral blood. The receptors were sampled from an elderly man with acute or convalescent COVID-19.

CDR3 region: CASSEYYGTAYEQYF. The CDR3 bases are TGTGCCAGCAGTGAATATTACGGGACAGCCTACGAGCAGTACTTC. The chain has TRBV25-1 and TRBJ2-7; 7 bases map to TRBD1. This CDR3 is built from 15 residues. The germline V gene has CDR1 MGHDK and CDR2 SYGVNS. Unmatched junction bases numbered 4, after V lost 0 bases and J lost 2 bases.

V and J are TRBV15 and TRBJ2-2, with TRBD2 matching over 16 bases. From germline, CDR1 is LNHNV and CDR2 YYDKDF (reference sequence). The CDR3 runs to 17 residues. V lost 4 bases, J lost 6 bases, and 5 bases stayed unmatched. The CDR3, as DNA: TGTGCCACCAGCACCCCGGGACTAGCGGGGGGGCCCGGGGAGCTGTTTTTT. Translation: CATSTPGLAGGPGELFF. The full variable domain, with the rest looked up from reference TRBV15 and TRBJ2-2, is DAMVIQNPRYQVTQFGKPVTLSCSQTLNHNVMYWYQQKSSQAPKLLFHYYDKDFNNEADTPDNFQSRRPNTSFCFLDIRSPGLGDTAMYLCATSTPGLAGGPGELFFGEGSRLTVL.

This clone was observed a few times. The V call is TRBV10-3, the J call TRBJ2-7; 7 nucleotides match TRBD2. Germline CDR1 reads ENHRY; CDR2 reads SYGVKD. The V segment lost 4 bases and the J segment 5 bases; nucleotides outside the gene matches: 14. This CDR3 is 16 amino acids long. The CDR3 is CAISGKGGREAHEQYF. The CDR3 DNA is TGTGCCATCAGTGGTAAAGGCGGCCGGGAGGCCCACGAGCAGTACTTC.

The V and J genes are TRBV19 and TRBJ1-5; 10 nucleotides agree with TRBD1. Germline CDR1 LNHDA, CDR2 SQIVND (reference sequence). The V gene end was trimmed by 8 bases and the J gene end by 4 bases; junction bases not matched to a gene: 5. The CDR3 is 14 amino acids. CDR3 residues: CASAGTGENQPQHF. The CDR3 DNA reads as TGTGCCAGTGCCGGGACAGGGGAAAATCAGCCCCAGCATTTT.

V is TRBV6-2 or TRBV6-3 and J is TRBJ1-3; D gene uncertain. V lost 0 bases to trimming and J lost 8 bases, with 11 bases between them. The length of the CDR3 is 14 residues. Germline assignment: CDR1 MNHEY and CDR2 SVGEGT. The CDR3 reads CASSYSWSSDTIYF. CDR3 in DNA: TGTGCCAGCAGTTACTCTTGGAGTTCGGACACCATATATTTT.

This chain links TRBV6-6 with TRBJ1-3; D not resolved. CDR1 and CDR2 from the germline V gene are MNHNY and SVGAGI (reference sequence). Trimming left V 5 bases short and J 0 bases short, with 11 bases between. This CDR3 region has 15 residues. CDR3 residues: CASSRELPSGNTIYF. CDR3 nucleotides: TGTGCCAGCAGTAGGGAGCTCCCCTCTGGAAACACCATATATTTT.

The chain recombines TRBV27 with TRBJ2-3; 8 nucleotides match TRBD2. Germline values: CDR1 MNHEY, CDR2 SMNVEV (reference sequence). The CDR3 contains 15 residues. Trimming removed 2 bases from V and 5 bases from J; junction bases left unmatched: 6. CDR3 region: CASSLAGGFGDTQYF. The CDR3 DNA reads as TGTGCCAGCAGTTTAGCGGGAGGTTTTGGAGATACGCAGTATTTT.

The rearrangement joins TRBV19 to TRBJ1-2; D may be TRBD1 (6 bases). V lost 5 bases to trimming and J lost 4 bases, with 11 bases between them. CDR1 and CDR2 (germline): LNHDA, SQIVND (reference sequence). The CDR3 totals 13 residues. The CDR3 DNA reads as TGTGCCAGTAGTTACAGGGCACCCTATGGCTACACCTTC. Translated: CASSYRAPYGYTF. The full variable domain, completed using reference TRBV19 and TRBJ1-2, is DGGITQSPKYLFRKEGQNVTLSCEQNLNHDAMYWYRQDPGQGLRLIYYSQIVNDFQKGDIAEGYSVSREKKESFPLTVTSAQKNPTAFYLCASSYRAPYGYTFGSGTRLTVV.

The gene calls are TRBV3-1 (or the pseudogene TRBV3-2) and TRBJ1-2; D gene uncertain. V lost 0 bases and J lost 4, with 15 bases in between. The germline gives CDR1 LGHDT, CDR2 YNNKEL (reference sequence). The CDR3 contains 16 residues. The CDR3 DNA is TGTGCCAGCAGCCAAGACGGACTCCCGGGTGGCTATGGCTACACCTTC. Translated: CASSQDGLPGGYGYTF.

The chain combines TRBV6-5 with TRBJ2-1, with D perhaps TRBD2 (7 bases). CDR3 length: 14 amino acids. Germline V lookup: CDR1 MNHEY, CDR2 SVGAGI. The V end was cut by 2 bases, the J end by 12 bases, with 17 bases between. The CDR3 nucleotides read TGTGCCAGCAGTTACGTTAGCCGGGGGGCTGGGCAGTTCTTC. As protein: CASSYVSRGAGQFF.